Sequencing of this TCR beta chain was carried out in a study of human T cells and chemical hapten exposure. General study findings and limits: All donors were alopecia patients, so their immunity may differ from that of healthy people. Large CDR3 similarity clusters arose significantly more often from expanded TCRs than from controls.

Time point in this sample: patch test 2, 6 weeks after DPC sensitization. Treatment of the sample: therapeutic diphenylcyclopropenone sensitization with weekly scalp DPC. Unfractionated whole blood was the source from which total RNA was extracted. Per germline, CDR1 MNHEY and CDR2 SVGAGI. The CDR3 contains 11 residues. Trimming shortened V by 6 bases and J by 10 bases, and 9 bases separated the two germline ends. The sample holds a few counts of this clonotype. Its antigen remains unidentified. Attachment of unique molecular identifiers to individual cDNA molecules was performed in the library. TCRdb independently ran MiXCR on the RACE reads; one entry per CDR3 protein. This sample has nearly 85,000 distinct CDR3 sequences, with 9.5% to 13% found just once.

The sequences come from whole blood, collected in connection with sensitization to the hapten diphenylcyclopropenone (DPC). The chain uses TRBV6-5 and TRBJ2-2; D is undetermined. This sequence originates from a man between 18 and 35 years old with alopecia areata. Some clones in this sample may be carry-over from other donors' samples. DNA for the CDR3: TGTGCCAGCAGGGGCCTGGAGGAGCTGTTTTTT. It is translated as CASRGLEELFF.